This T cell receptor (beta chain) was recorded in a study of blood T cell repertoires in COVID-19. Study as a whole: The origin of the acute and convalescent COVID-19 samples was the United States, Italy and Spain. Sample material is recorded as cDNA or gDNA derived from T cells, B-cell-depleted T cells, or PBMCs.

The CDR3 length is 14 residues. Germline V lookup: CDR1 LGHNA, CDR2 YNFKEQ. The V segment lost 8 bases and the J segment 5 bases; nucleotides outside the gene matches: 9. Study processing details: Estimation of nucleated cell counts was performed using reference gene primer amplification. Clones were read by immunoSEQ multiplex PCR, and TCRdb kept only the in-frame ones, dropping some. V and J calls and clone size follow that table, whereas D and trimming were derived from the DNA. Altogether roughly 280,000 clones are present, approximately 91% being singletons, with the ten largest covering 2% to 2.5%.

The gene calls are TRBV4-2 and TRBJ2-3; 8 nucleotides align to TRBD2. The origin of this receptor is a man aged 50 to 59 with acute or convalescent COVID-19. Sample: peripheral blood. The CDR3 region has the DNA TGTGCCAGCGGGCCGGGGGGGGCTCAAGATACGCAGTATTTT. Its translation: CASGPGGAQDTQYF.